Shown below are 25 T cell receptor beta chains from a single sample sequenced in a study of blood T cell repertoires in COVID-19. The protocol was immunoSEQ multiplex PCR, while the TCRdb copy is restricted to in-frame clones and leaves out a portion. Counted here are roughly 150,000 clones, about 88% occurring once; the ten biggest clones make up 5% to 6%. Sample: peripheral blood. The receptors were sampled from a woman aged 50 to 65 with COVID-19, enrolled during active disease.

V gene TRBV28 combines with J gene TRBJ1-4, with D tentatively TRBD1 (6 bases). The V end was cut by 6 bases, the J end by 9 bases, with 14 bases between. This CDR3 contains 13 residues. Germline V gene sequence: CDR1 MDHEN, CDR2 SYDVKM. CDR3 sequence (DNA): TGTGCCAGCAGAACAGGGTCGGGGAAAAAACTGTTTTTT. Residues: CASRTGSGKKLFF.

The chain links TRBV7-2 to TRBJ1-4; D may be TRBD1 (6 bases). Germline-derived CDR1 and CDR2 are SGHTA and FQGNSA. Trimming took 2 bases from V and 2 from J, leaving 9 bases between them. The CDR3 is made up of 15 amino acids. CDR3 residues: CASSLSGQTNEKLFF. Written as DNA, the CDR3 is TGTGCCAGCAGCTTATCCGGACAGACTAATGAAAAACTGTTTTTT.

Only a few counts were recorded for this clone. The chain couples TRBV13 to TRBJ1-2; D is uncertain. CDR1 is PRHDT, CDR2 FYEKMQ, per germline (reference sequence). This CDR3 spans 14 amino acids. Trimming took 5 bases from V and 0 from J, leaving 10 bases between them. The CDR3 here is CASSPPISNYGYTF. In DNA form, the CDR3 reads TGTGCCAGCAGCCCCCCCATTTCTAACTATGGCTACACCTTC.

This clone was seen a single time. The gene calls are TRBV5-1 and TRBJ2-7, with no clear D. Trimming took off 0 bases at V and 4 bases at J, with 11 bases between the two ends. This CDR3 spans 14 amino acids. Germline-derived CDR1 and CDR2 are SGHRS and YFSETQ. In DNA form, the CDR3 reads TGCGCCAGCAGCTTGGGCGCTGCCGTTTACGAGCAGTACTTC. It translates to CASSLGAAVYEQYF.

The gene calls are TRBV30 and TRBJ1-6; 8 bases align to TRBD1. With V trimmed by 4 bases and J by 10 bases, 6 bases remained unmatched. The CDR3 contains 13 residues. Per the germline V gene, CDR1 is GTSNPN and CDR2 is SVGIG (reference sequence). CDR3 sequence reads: CAWKGQVGSPLHF. CDR3 sequence (DNA): TGTGCCTGGAAGGGACAGGTGGGATCACCCCTCCACTTT.

This clone is a singleton in its sample. The CDR3 DNA reads TGTGCCAGCAGCGTAGACGGGCGAGGGACTGAAGCTTTCTTT. Encoded protein: CASSVDGRGTEAFF. V gene TRBV9 combines with J gene TRBJ1-1; D remains ambiguous. The CDR3 contains 14 residues. Trimming shortened V by 0 bases and J by 5 bases, and 11 bases separated the two germline ends. From germline, CDR1 is SGDLS and CDR2 YYNGEE.

The V call is TRBV11-3, the J call TRBJ2-1; D is undetermined. Trimming removed 7 bases from V and 5 bases from J, with 18 bases in between. The CDR3 covers 15 residues. CDR1 is SGHNT and CDR2 is YENEEA in the germline V gene. The CDR3 sequence is CASNHFPDANNEQFF. As DNA, the CDR3 is TGTGCCAGCAACCACTTCCCTGATGCCAACAATGAGCAGTTCTTC.

This clone was observed once. The rearrangement joins TRBV7-3 to TRBJ2-1, with D hard to call. This CDR3 has 14 residues. The germline CDR1 and CDR2 sequences are SGHTA and FQGTGA. Trimming pared 2 bases from V and 4 bases from J, leaving 9 bases between. Here the CDR3 DNA reads TGTGCCAGCAGCTTAGGCCTTAAATACAATGAGCAGTTCTTC. Translating gives CASSLGLKYNEQFF.

This sequence joins TRBV27 and TRBJ1-2, with 9 bases lining up with TRBD1. After removal of 3 bases from V and 6 bases from J, the junction contained 5 bases not matched to a gene. Germline lookup yields CDR1 MNHEY and CDR2 SMNVEV (reference sequence). CDR3 length: 14 residues. The CDR3, as DNA: TGTGCCAGCAGTTTGGGACAGGGAAGTAATGGCTACACCTTC. It encodes CASSLGQGSNGYTF.

V is TRBV21-1 and J is TRBJ1-1. TRBV21-1 is a listed pseudogene. This CDR3 contains 15 residues. In nucleotides, the CDR3 is TGTGCCAGCAGCAAAGCCGGTTTTAGAAACACTGAAGCTTTCTTT. This codes for CASSKAGFRNTEAFF.

The rearrangement joins TRBV28 to TRBJ1-5, with 9 bases that match TRBD1. J was trimmed by 7 bases and V by 5 bases; bases with no gene match: 6. From germline, CDR1 is MDHEN and CDR2 SYDVKM. This CDR3 spans 14 amino acids. CDR3: CASSPGQGRQPQHF. The CDR3 region has the DNA TGTGCCAGCAGTCCCGGACAGGGGAGGCAGCCCCAGCATTTT.

This clone appeared a single time. V is TRBV30 and J is TRBJ1-2, with a possible D match to TRBD1 (5 bases). The CDR3 length is 14 residues. V lost 1 base, J lost 3 bases, and 12 bases lay in between. Germline-derived CDR1 and CDR2 are GTSNPN and SVGIG (reference sequence). CDR3 sequence reads: CAWSGGRGYYGYTF. The CDR3 nucleotides read TGTGCCTGGAGTGGGGGGAGGGGATACTATGGCTACACCTTC.

The V and J genes are TRBV11-3 and TRBJ2-3, with a tentative D call TRBD2 (7 bases). Germline CDR1 reads SGHNT; CDR2 reads YENEEA. This CDR3 has 16 amino acids. Trimming took 5 bases from V and 5 from J, leaving 20 bases between them. CDR3 coding DNA: TGTGCCAGCAGCCCGTGGAAGCGGGGAGGGGGAGATACGCAGTATTTT. Amino acid sequence: CASSPWKRGGGDTQYF. The full variable domain, rest sourced from reference TRBV11-3 and TRBJ2-3, is EAGVVQSPRYKIIEKKQPVAFWCNPISGHNTLYWYLQNLGQGPELLIRYENEEAVDDSQLPKDRFSAERLKGVDSTLKIQPAELGDSAVYLCASSPWKRGGGDTQYFGPGTRLTVL.

The chain employs TRBV7-6 and TRBJ1-4; D gene unclear. Per germline, CDR1 SGHVS and CDR2 FNYEAQ. V gave up 7 bases and J gave up 2 bases, with 17 bases separating them. This CDR3 has 16 residues. In DNA form, the CDR3 reads TGTGCCAGCACCTCGGGAGGGCCAGCCACTAATGAAAAACTGTTTTTT. Translated: CASTSGGPATNEKLFF.

This clone was counted only a few times. The chain links TRBV2 to TRBJ2-7; TRBD2 is a possible D gene (6 bases). Germline CDR1 SNHLY, CDR2 FYNNEI. The CDR3 extends over 18 amino acids. Trimming left V 3 bases short and J 5 bases short, with 26 bases between. The CDR3 loop reads CASSDRGRGLWGSHEQYF. The CDR3 nucleotides are TGTGCCAGCAGTGATAGGGGCCGGGGACTCTGGGGATCGCACGAGCAGTACTTC.

This clone appeared a single time. The chain links TRBV9 to TRBJ1-5; 7 nucleotides line up with TRBD1. The CDR3 loop spans 14 amino acids. Germline V gives CDR1 SGDLS, CDR2 YYNGEE. The V segment lost 4 bases and the J segment 4 bases; nucleotides outside the gene matches: 5. DNA of the CDR3: TGTGCCAGCAGCACAGGGGTAGGGAATCAGCCCCAGCATTTT. It specifies CASSTGVGNQPQHF.

The V call is TRBV5-1, the J call TRBJ2-3; tentative D call: TRBD1 (5 bases). Germline V lookup: CDR1 SGHRS, CDR2 YFSETQ. The ends were cut back, 3 bases at V and 2 bases at J, with 7 bases in the middle. The CDR3 is made up of 13 amino acids. Here the CDR3 reads CASSSDTTDTQYF. The CDR3 region has the DNA TGCGCCAGCAGCTCGGACACCACAGATACGCAGTATTTT.

Worth noting for this clone: The sample contains more than one DNA sequence encoding this CDR3. The chain employs TRBV4-2 and TRBJ2-5; 16 bases agree with TRBD2. CDR1 and CDR2 from the germline V gene are LGHNA and YNFKEQ. J was trimmed by 5 bases and V by 1 base; bases with no gene match: 4. CDR3 length equals 17 residues. The CDR3, as DNA: TGTGCCAGCAGCCAAGCCGGGACTAGCGGGGGGGCGGAGACCCAGTACTTC. Encoded protein: CASSQAGTSGGAETQYF.

The chain combines TRBV27 with TRBJ2-4; tentatively, D is TRBD1 (5 bases). V lost 5 bases, J lost 7 bases, and 15 bases lay in between. CDR3 length: 14 amino acids. Germline V gene lookup returns CDR1 MNHEY and CDR2 SMNVEV (reference sequence). For the CDR3, the DNA is TGTGCCAGCAGTCTCAGGGATGGGAAGAACATTCAGTACTTC. This gives the protein CASSLRDGKNIQYF.

This clone was detected once. The chain employs TRBV2 and TRBJ2-3; weak D call: TRBD1 (5 bases). Looked up from germline, CDR1 is SNHLY and CDR2 is FYNNEI. The V end lost 6 bases, the J end lost 7 bases, and 5 bases lay between the germline ends. This CDR3 has 10 amino acids. The CDR3 DNA reads as TGTGCCAGCAGGGACAATACGCAGTATTTT. This gives the protein CASRDNTQYF.

For the CDR3, the DNA is TGTGCCAGCAGCGCTAGATCGGATAGTCGAGATACGCAGTATTTT. This translates into CASSARSDSRDTQYF. The chain links TRBV9 to TRBJ2-3; unclear D gene. The germline V gene encodes CDR1 SGDLS and CDR2 YYNGEE. The V end was cut by 3 bases, the J end by 5 bases, with 16 bases between. The CDR3 has 15 amino acids.

The table lists this clone with many counts. The chain uses TRBV5-1 and TRBJ2-7; 9 positions match TRBD1. The CDR3 is made up of 14 amino acids. Germline loops: CDR1 SGHRS, CDR2 YFSETQ. The junction had 6 bases not matched to a gene; V was cut back by 3 bases and J by 5 bases. The CDR3 here is CASSWAGTGNEQYF. As DNA, the CDR3 is TGCGCCAGCAGCTGGGCCGGGACAGGGAACGAGCAGTACTTC.

The count of this clone is one. The chain couples TRBV27 to TRBJ2-3, with 7 bases identical to TRBD1. With V trimmed by 5 bases and J by 4 bases, 9 bases remained unmatched. The CDR3 length is 15 residues. Germline lookup yields CDR1 MNHEY and CDR2 SMNVEV (reference sequence). The CDR3 nucleotides read TGTGCCAGCAGTCGAAGGACAGGCCGGGCAGATACGCAGTATTTT. Translating gives CASSRRTGRADTQYF.

The CDR3 DNA reads as TGTGCCAGCAGCCCCGGGACAGGGACTGAAGCTTTCTTT. Amino acids: CASSPGTGTEAFF. The chain is built from TRBV7-3 and TRBJ1-1; 9 bases align to TRBD1. There are 13 residues in the CDR3. Germline V gene sequence: CDR1 SGHTA, CDR2 FQGTGA. V lost 5 bases and J lost 5; bases outside the gene matches: 3.

The count of this clone is one. This chain uses TRBV9 with TRBJ2-5; TRBD2 matches 8 bases. The V gene's germline CDR1 is SGDLS and CDR2 YYNGEE. Trimming cost V 0 bases and J 3 bases; bases outside gene matches: 7. This CDR3 contains 16 residues. For the CDR3, the DNA is TGTGCCAGCAGCGTAGGTGGAGCGGGGGCCGAAGAGACCCAGTACTTC. Translation gives CASSVGGAGAEETQYF.